This TCR beta chain was sequenced in a study of blood T cell repertoires in COVID-19. Across the study: Donors in the United States, Italy and Spain gave samples during acute or convalescent COVID-19. T cells, B-cell-depleted T cells, or PBMCs supplied cDNA or gDNA.

Original processing notes: Using reference gene primer amplification, nucleated cell counts were estimated. Only in-frame clones appear in the TCRdb table, and some are missing; sequencing was by immunoSEQ multiplex PCR. The V and J calls and clone size were taken over from that table, and D and trimming were inferred from the DNA. Among tens of thousands of clones listed, roughly four fifths were seen once. The sequenced material came from peripheral blood. The TCR originated in a human donor in a cohort sampled during active COVID-19.

CDR3 sequence reads: CASSIEGSSYNEQFF. CDR3 nucleotide sequence: TGTGCCAGTAGTATAGAGGGGAGCTCCTACAATGAGCAGTTCTTC. The chain couples TRBV19 to TRBJ2-1, with D possibly matching TRBD2 (5 bases). Deletions cut 0 bases from V and 0 bases from J, with 6 bases between. The CDR3 covers 15 residues. Germline V gene lookup returns CDR1 LNHDA and CDR2 SQIVND (reference sequence).